The 15 T cell receptor beta chains listed next were all sequenced from one sample in a study of response to subunit inactivated influenza vaccine listed by TCRdb under 2018. The library was produced with RT-PCR. The data were produced on an Illumina HiSeq 2500. TCRdb reworked the public reads: Q25 trimming with fastp, MiXCR clone assembly, productive beta chains retained. Identical CDR3 protein sequences are pooled into one entry, listed with their most common genes and DNA. In this sample the table shows approximately 520,000 distinct CDR3 sequences, 25% of which occur a single time. The ten largest make up 1.5% to 2% of the sample. Sample: CD4+ T cells sorted from PBMCs, taken less than 6 days after vaccination. All receptors derive from a man aged 50-60 years who received an inactivated influenza vaccine. Donor details come from another sample of the same person, matched by shared clones.

The CDR3 bases are TGTGCCAGCAGTGAATCGCTTCAGGATCGACAGCCCCAGCATTTT. Encoded protein: CASSESLQDRQPQHF. The chain links TRBV2 to TRBJ1-5, with D hard to call. CDR3 length: 15 amino acids. V lost 2 bases and J 7 bases, leaving 15 bases between the germline ends. Germline CDR1 is SNHLY and CDR2 is FYNNEI.

In this sample, this clonotype turned up a few times. The chain combines TRBV20-1 with TRBJ2-1, with TRBD2 matching over 10 bases. V trimming: 7 bases; J trimming: 4 bases; junction bases outside the gene matches: 13. Germline V gives CDR1 DFQATT, CDR2 SNEGSKA (reference sequence). There are 16 residues in the CDR3. The CDR3 loop reads CSVLVSSGRGYNEQFF. CDR3 DNA sequence: TGCAGTGTGCTTGTATCGAGCGGGAGGGGGTACAATGAGCAGTTCTTC.

The V gene is TRBV11-2, the J gene TRBJ2-7, with TRBD1 matching 11 bases. Germline V gene data show CDR1 as SGHAT and CDR2 as FQNNGV. The CDR3 is 15 amino acids. With V trimmed by 6 bases and J by 0 bases, 4 bases remained unmatched. The DNA of the CDR3 is TGTGCCAGCAGGTCCGGGACAGGGGGCTCCTACGAGCAGTACTTC. The encoded protein is CASRSGTGGSYEQYF.

The gene calls are TRBV6-5 and TRBJ2-6, with 8 bases lining up with TRBD1. The CDR3 length is 19 residues. Germline values: CDR1 MNHEY, CDR2 SVGAGI. V lost 2 bases to trimming and J lost 0 bases; unmatched junction nucleotides: 9. As DNA, the CDR3 is TGTGCCAGCAGTTACCAACCAGGGGGCTCCCTCTCTGGGGCCAACGTCCTGACTTTC. Translation: CASSYQPGGSLSGANVLTF.

V and J are TRBV4-1 and TRBJ1-1; D unclear. Germline V lookup: CDR1 MGHRA, CDR2 YSYEKL. V dropped 5 bases and J dropped 0 bases, with 7 bases sitting between them. The CDR3 extends over 13 amino acids. The CDR3 bases are TGCGCCAGCAGCGTACAGTTGAACACTGAAGCTTTCTTT. Protein sequence: CASSVQLNTEAFF.

This clonotype was recorded a few times. The V call is TRBV20-1, the J call TRBJ2-7; D gene uncertain. The CDR3 totals 12 residues. The germline V gene encodes CDR1 DFQATT and CDR2 SNEGSKA (reference sequence). Trimming took off 0 bases at V and 4 bases at J, with 7 bases between the two ends. The CDR3 sequence is CSARDPRYEQYF. Here the CDR3 DNA reads TGCAGTGCTAGAGATCCTCGATACGAGCAGTACTTC.

This rearrangement joins TRBV9 to TRBJ2-1; 8 bases match TRBD2. The CDR3 spans 16 residues. The trim removed 0 bases at V and 4 bases at J, leaving 6 bases unmatched. The germline V gene encodes CDR1 SGDLS and CDR2 YYNGEE. The CDR3 is CASSVDPGRAYNEQFF. The CDR3 DNA reads as TGTGCCAGCAGCGTAGATCCCGGGAGGGCTTACAATGAGCAGTTCTTC.

V is TRBV20-1 and J is TRBJ2-7; 8 bases are a match to TRBD1. There are 11 residues in the CDR3. V was pared by 5 bases and J by 8 bases, with 5 bases of the junction left unmatched. CDR1 is DFQATT, CDR2 SNEGSKA, per germline (reference sequence). CDR3 loop: CSAWTGRKQYF. CDR3 nucleotides: TGCAGTGCTTGGACAGGGAGGAAGCAGTACTTC.

V gene TRBV4-2 combines with J gene TRBJ2-7; 7 bases align to TRBD2. This CDR3 comprises 18 residues. V lost 0 bases, J lost 2 bases, and 13 bases stayed unmatched. CDR1 LGHNA and CDR2 YNFKEQ come from the germline V gene. The CDR3 loop reads CASSQDRSGARVTYEQYF. The DNA of the CDR3 is TGTGCCAGCAGCCAAGATAGGAGCGGGGCCAGGGTTACCTACGAGCAGTACTTC.

CDR3 residues: CASSSRRGTSGFTGELFF. Written as DNA, the CDR3 is TGTGCCAGCAGCTCAAGACGGGGGACTAGCGGTTTCACCGGGGAGCTGTTTTTT. The chain joins TRBV7-8 to TRBJ2-2, with TRBD2 matching over 11 bases. Losses at the gene ends were 4 bases for V and 4 bases for J; bases not matched to a gene: 11. The CDR3 covers 18 residues. Germline assignment: CDR1 SGHVS and CDR2 FQNEAQ.

A few counts support this clonotype. The V gene is TRBV12-3 or TRBV12-4, the J gene TRBJ1-5, with D possibly TRBD1 on 5 matching bases. Deletions cut 7 bases from V and 3 bases from J, with 16 bases between. The CDR3 consists of 15 residues. CDR3 protein: CASMNTGTFNQPQHF. CDR3 coding DNA: TGTGCCAGCATGAATACCGGGACCTTCAATCAGCCCCAGCATTTT.

This clonotype showed up just a few times. The chain's CDR3 is CATSDTGQGTDTQYF. In DNA form, the CDR3 reads TGTGCCACCAGCGATACGGGACAGGGAACAGATACGCAGTATTTT. V is TRBV24-1 and J is TRBJ2-3; 9 bases are shared with TRBD1. Losses at the gene ends were 7 bases for V and 3 bases for J; bases not matched to a gene: 7. CDR1 is KGHDR and CDR2 is SFDVKD in the germline V gene. CDR3 length: 15 residues.

This clonotype was counted a few times. This rearrangement joins TRBV11-2 to TRBJ2-7; D gene ambiguous. This CDR3 region has 15 residues. Trimming shortened V by 0 bases and J by 3 bases, and 12 bases separated the two germline ends. CDR1 and CDR2 from the germline V gene are SGHAT and FQNNGV. CDR3 DNA: TGTGCCAGCAGCTTAGAACGATCTGGTTACTACGAGCAGTACTTC. Translating it yields CASSLERSGYYEQYF.

The V gene is TRBV7-2, the J gene TRBJ2-6; 8 bases are a match to TRBD2. CDR1 is SGHTA and CDR2 is FQGNSA in the germline V gene. With 0 bases clipped from V and 3 bases from J, the junction kept 4 bases outside the gene matches. CDR3 length equals 17 residues. The CDR3 region is CASSLARGAYGANVLTF. In DNA, the CDR3 is TGTGCCAGCAGCTTAGCGCGGGGGGCTTATGGGGCCAACGTCCTGACTTTC.

There are a few counts of this clonotype. The CDR3, as DNA: TGCAGTGCGCCGGCAGGCGCGGGAGCATACAATGAGCAGTTCTTC. Amino acid sequence: CSAPAGAGAYNEQFF. This chain joins TRBV20-1 and TRBJ2-1, with 7 positions matching TRBD2. The CDR3 spans 15 residues. The J segment lost 4 bases and the V segment lost 6 bases, leaving 12 bases of the junction unmatched. In germline, CDR1 is DFQATT, CDR2 SNEGSKA (reference sequence).